This T cell receptor beta chain originates from a study of a mutant IDH1 vaccine in newly diagnosed glioma. The wider study: Previous treatment comprised radiotherapy, temozolomide, or both, mostly both.

The time point denotes: week 5, during vaccination. The study gave 300 ug of mutant IDH1 20-mer peptide per vaccine dose, with topical imiquimod. Clones were sequenced by immunoSEQ multiplex PCR, and TCRdb holds only the in-frame ones, with some missing. Of 60,000 or so clones in the sample, 82% were seen once. In the case of this clone: The antigen remains unidentified.

The CDR3 runs to 18 residues. Germline CDR1 is GTSNPN and CDR2 is SVGIG (reference sequence). The J segment lost 3 bases and the V segment lost 3 bases, leaving 19 bases of the junction unmatched. This specimen consisted of PBMCs, obtained from a glioma patient whose treatment included an IDH1 peptide vaccine. V and J are TRBV30 and TRBJ2-5; 7 nucleotides line up with TRBD2. This TCR derives from a woman aged 18-30 years with glioma. Some clones in this sample may be carry-over from other donors' samples. This CDR3 is CAWSGRMRGTGRKETQYF. The DNA of the CDR3 is TGTGCCTGGAGCGGGAGGATGAGGGGAACCGGTAGGAAAGAGACCCAGTACTTC.